This TCR beta chain is drawn from a study of T cells after yellow fever vaccination. Concerning this clonotype itself: What it binds is unknown.

The CDR3 extends over 12 amino acids. The germline CDR1 and CDR2 sequences are SGHRS and YFSETQ. V was shortened by 3 bases and J by 6 bases, with 6 bases between the two germline ends. MiXCR, applied by TCRdb to the 5' RACE reads, yields one record per CDR3 protein. In the table there are nearly 350,000 distinct CDR3 sequences, around 8.1% of which are singletons. Whole-study findings and limits: Abundant clonotypes (contaminants from the bulk population) could be present in FACS-sorted repertoires.

Here the sequenced sample was PBMCs, taken approximately 47 days after the first yellow fever vaccination. This clonotype originated in a young man who received the YFV17D yellow fever vaccine. The rearrangement links TRBV5-1 to TRBJ2-2; D is uncertain. For the CDR3, the DNA is TGCGCCAGCAGCTGGAGTGCCGGGGAGCTGTTTTTT. This gives the protein CASSWSAGELFF.